The present T cell receptor beta chain was sequenced within a study of shared clonotypes between healthy human individuals. Germline V gene data show CDR1 as MNHEY and CDR2 as SMNVEV (reference sequence). CDR3 length equals 16 residues. Trimming shortened V by 2 bases and J by 0 bases, and 12 bases separated the two germline ends. Authors' processing steps: ImmunoSEQ junction-only sequences lacked quality scores, so their filtering differed. Profiling relied on immunoSEQ multiplex PCR, and the TCRdb table lists in-frame clones only, not all of them. V, J and clone size were drawn from that table, and D and trimming were deduced from the DNA. Of more than 2,000,000 clones listed, approximately 93% were seen once; the top ten hold 0.39%.

This receptor was identified in a man aged 18 to 30 in good health. Some clones in this sample may be carry-over from other donors' samples. What was sequenced was naive CD4+ T cells from PBMCs. As to subset: CD45RA+ positively selected. The chain joins TRBV27 to TRBJ2-3, with a weak D call TRBD1 (5 bases). CDR3 protein: CASSLILGPSTDTQYF. CDR3 bases: TGTGCCAGCAGTTTAATACTGGGGCCGAGCACAGATACGCAGTATTTT.